Below, 17 T cell receptor beta chains from the same sample are listed, as sequenced in a study of blood T cell repertoires in COVID-19. The protocol was immunoSEQ multiplex PCR, while the TCRdb copy is restricted to in-frame clones and leaves out a portion. The table lists tens of thousands of clones, 90% of them singletons. What was sequenced was peripheral blood. The receptor source for this set is a man aged 50-60 years with acute or convalescent COVID-19.

The chain joins TRBV6-6 to TRBJ1-5; D is undetermined. This CDR3 contains 15 residues. The germline gives CDR1 MNHNY, CDR2 SVGAGI (reference sequence). V was clipped by 0 bases and J by 0 bases, with 6 bases between them. CDR3 region: CASSYSGDSNQPQHF. The CDR3 bases are TGTGCCAGCAGTTACTCGGGAGATAGCAATCAGCCCCAGCATTTT.

The chain employs TRBV21-1 and TRBJ2-1; the D call TRBD2 from the table was never checked on the DNA. TRBV21-1 is termed a pseudogene. The CDR3 spans 19 residues. The DNA for the CDR3 is TGTGCCAGCAGTCAAGGGAGCGGGGAGATCACGGGGTCCTACAATGAGCAGTTCTTC. This gives the protein CASSQGSGEITGSYNEQFF.

The chain uses TRBV10-3 and TRBJ1-2; a possible D gene is TRBD1 (6 bases). This CDR3 contains 12 residues. In germline, CDR1 is ENHRY, CDR2 SYGVKD. Trimming removed 5 bases at V and 2 bases at J, with 6 bases between. The CDR3 protein is CAISTGNYGYTF. For the CDR3, the DNA is TGTGCCATCAGTACAGGGAACTATGGCTACACCTTC.

The table lists this clone with many counts. DNA for the CDR3: TGTGCCAGCAGCTTTGGACAGGGGGCATTTGACGAGCAGTACTTC. This gives the protein CASSFGQGAFDEQYF. This chain connects TRBV7-9 to TRBJ2-7; 11 nucleotides line up with TRBD1. The CDR3 totals 15 residues. Germline V gene sequence: CDR1 SEHNR, CDR2 FQNEAQ (reference sequence). Trimming at V came to 3 bases and at J to 5 bases, leaving 6 bases not matched to a gene.

In this sample, this clone turned up once. One junction end disagrees with the germline gene, perhaps due to a read error. The CDR3 loop reads CAWSVTDYNSPLHF. For the CDR3, the DNA is TGTGCCTGGAGTGTGACCGACTATAATTCGCCCCTCCACTTT. J is TRBJ1-6 and V is TRBV30; D is undetermined. There are 14 residues in the CDR3. Germline V gives CDR1 GTSNPN, CDR2 SVGIG (reference sequence).

The genes are TRBV6-5 and TRBJ2-3; TRBD2 agrees at 7 bases. The CDR3 length is 13 residues. Germline V gene data show CDR1 as MNHEY and CDR2 as SVGAGI. V trimming: 10 bases; J trimming: 0 bases; junction bases outside the gene matches: 4. The CDR3 sequence: CAISSGSTDTQYF. The CDR3 region has the DNA TGTGCCATATCTAGCGGAAGCACAGATACGCAGTATTTT.

The chain has TRBV19 and TRBJ2-1; 12 bases map to TRBD2. V lost 4 bases and J lost 10; bases outside the gene matches: 14. The CDR3 totals 17 residues. CDR1 and CDR2 from the germline V gene are LNHDA and SQIVND (reference sequence). DNA for the CDR3: TGTGCCAGTAGTAACCTAAACGGACTAGCGGGAACCTGGGAGCAGTTCTTC. Encoded protein: CASSNLNGLAGTWEQFF.

V usage is TRBV19 and J usage is TRBJ2-3; weak D call: TRBD1 (5 bases). V dropped 5 bases and J dropped 2 bases, with 14 bases sitting between them. Per the germline V gene, CDR1 is LNHDA and CDR2 is SQIVND (reference sequence). The CDR3 runs to 15 residues. For the CDR3, the DNA is TGTGCCAGTAGTGTTAATCAGGGCTACACAGATACGCAGTATTTT. Amino acid sequence: CASSVNQGYTDTQYF.

The chain links TRBV27 to TRBJ2-1, with a tentative D call TRBD2 (6 bases). The CDR3 loop spans 15 amino acids. Germline V gives CDR1 MNHEY, CDR2 SMNVEV (reference sequence). Between the trimmed V and J ends, which lost 4 bases and 0 bases, there was a span of 10 bases. This chain's CDR3 is CASSSDGSSYNEQFF. The CDR3, as DNA: TGTGCCAGCAGTTCAGACGGGAGCTCCTACAATGAGCAGTTCTTC.

CDR3 sequence reads: CASSLSAGGVDEQFF. In DNA, the CDR3 is TGCGCCAGCAGCTTGTCAGCGGGAGGGGTCGATGAGCAGTTCTTC. V gene TRBV5-1 combines with J gene TRBJ2-1; 10 nucleotides agree with TRBD2. The CDR3 totals 15 residues. CDR1 is SGHRS and CDR2 is YFSETQ in the germline V gene. V lost 1 base to trimming and J lost 8 bases; unmatched junction nucleotides: 6.

This chain joins TRBV6-4 and TRBJ2-7, with 9 bases identical to TRBD1. Germline V gives CDR1 MRHNA, CDR2 SNTAGT. After removal of 2 bases from V and 7 bases from J, the junction contained 6 bases not matched to a gene. The CDR3 contains 14 residues. DNA of the CDR3: TGTGCCAGCAGTGACCCCCGGGACAGGGTAGAGCAGTACTTC. Residues: CASSDPRDRVEQYF.

V is TRBV12-3 or TRBV12-4 and J is TRBJ2-1; D is possibly TRBD1 (6 bases). The CDR3 totals 13 residues. Trimming took off 3 bases at V and 7 bases at J, with 10 bases between the two ends. The CDR3 loop is CASSFTGFNEQFF. DNA of the CDR3: TGTGCCAGCAGTTTCACAGGGTTTAATGAGCAGTTCTTC.

The rearrangement links TRBV19 to TRBJ2-7; perhaps TRBD2 as D (7 bases). CDR1 and CDR2 from the germline V gene are LNHDA and SQIVND (reference sequence). The CDR3 covers 14 residues. The V gene lost 5 bases and the J gene lost 0 bases, with 11 bases spanning the gap. The CDR3 spells CASSFAGASYEQYF. The CDR3 DNA reads TGTGCCAGTAGTTTCGCGGGGGCCTCCTACGAGCAGTACTTC.

The chain uses TRBV19 and TRBJ1-5, with TRBD1 identical over 7 bases. The V gene end was trimmed by 8 bases and the J gene end by 1 base; junction bases not matched to a gene: 2. CDR1 and CDR2 (germline): LNHDA, SQIVND (reference sequence). The CDR3 is 13 residues long. CDR3 in amino acids: CASGTDSNQPQHF. In DNA form, the CDR3 reads TGTGCCAGTGGGACAGACAGCAATCAGCCCCAGCATTTT.

V and J are TRBV5-5 and TRBJ2-7; 12 bases map to TRBD2. This CDR3 is 14 amino acids long. From germline, CDR1 is SGHKS and CDR2 YYEKEE (reference sequence). Germline trimming cut 5 bases from V and 3 bases from J; bases unmatched to any gene: 3. The CDR3 region is CASRLAGGNYEQYF. CDR3 DNA sequence: TGTGCCAGCAGACTAGCGGGAGGTAACTACGAGCAGTACTTC.

The chain has TRBV18 and TRBJ2-1; 10 nucleotides match TRBD2. This CDR3 has 15 residues. Germline loops: CDR1 KGHSH, CDR2 LQKENI. The ends lost 2 bases at V and 7 bases at J; junction bases unmatched: 5. CDR3 residues: CASSPSGLATNEQFF. In DNA, the CDR3 is TGTGCCAGCTCACCATCGGGACTAGCGACTAATGAGCAGTTCTTC.

The chain joins TRBV6-5 to TRBJ2-7; 11 nucleotides agree with TRBD1. The trim removed 6 bases at V and 6 bases at J, leaving 10 bases unmatched. Germline-derived CDR1 and CDR2 are MNHEY and SVGAGI. The CDR3 contains 15 residues. CDR3 sequence: CASRDPGQGAREQYF. CDR3 sequence (DNA): TGTGCCAGCAGAGATCCCGGACAGGGGGCCCGCGAGCAGTACTTC.